Each of the 29 T cell receptor beta chains below was sequenced from the same sample in a study of CD8+ T cells in alopecia areata. Extraction of RNA preceded its reverse transcription into cDNA, which served as the sequencing template. Here immunoSEQ multiplex PCR was the method, and the copy in TCRdb shows in-frame clones only, minus some. The profile shows some 170,000 clones, 50% to 70% of them singletons. Sample: CD4+ T cells sorted from blood, taken at week 0. These receptor sequences come from a human donor with alopecia areata.

V gene TRBV29-1 combines with J gene TRBJ2-5; D possibly matches TRBD1 or TRBD2 (5 bases each). CDR1 SQVTM and CDR2 ANQGSEA come from the germline V gene. Trimming left V 5 bases short and J 1 base short, with 11 bases between. The CDR3 spans 13 residues. Here the CDR3 DNA reads TGCAGCGTTATGGGACGGGCCCAAGAGACCCAGTACTTC. Its protein is CSVMGRAQETQYF. Together with reference TRBV29-1 and TRBJ2-5, the CDR3 gives the full variable domain: SAVISQKPSRDICQRGTSLTIQCQVDSQVTMMFWYRQQPGQSLTLIATANQGSEATYESGFVIDKFPISRPNLTFSTLTVSNMSPEDSSIYLCSVMGRAQETQYFGPGTRLLVL.

V usage is TRBV15 and J usage is TRBJ2-7, with D maybe TRBD1 (5 bases). Trimming removed 0 bases from V and 3 bases from J, with 12 bases in between. The germline gives CDR1 LNHNV, CDR2 YYDKDF (reference sequence). The CDR3 extends over 15 amino acids. The CDR3, as DNA: TGTGCCACCAGCAGAGATTTGGGGCTTCTCTACGAGCAGTACTTC. Translating it yields CATSRDLGLLYEQYF.

This chain joins TRBV4-3 and TRBJ2-5, with 7 bases fitting TRBD1. The CDR3 has 15 amino acids. With 4 bases clipped from V and 5 bases from J, the junction kept 10 bases outside the gene matches. Germline V gene data show CDR1 as LGHNA and CDR2 as YSLEER. The CDR3 loop is CASSLGTAQVETQYF. The CDR3 DNA sequence: TGCGCCAGCAGCCTTGGGACAGCCCAGGTGGAGACCCAGTACTTC.

This sequence joins TRBV7-2 and TRBJ1-2; D remains unclear. The V end lost 2 bases, the J end lost 3 bases, and 7 bases lay between the germline ends. The germline V gene has CDR1 SGHTA and CDR2 FQGNSA. The CDR3 is made up of 13 amino acids. The CDR3 DNA reads TGTGCCAGCAGCTTAAGCAGAGACTATGGCTACACCTTC. It encodes CASSLSRDYGYTF.

CDR3 DNA sequence: TGTGCCAGCAGCCTAGCTGGGGCCAACGTCCTGACTTTC. This sequence encodes CASSLAGANVLTF. The J gene is TRBJ2-6, the V gene TRBV25-1; D unclear. Trimming cost V 6 bases and J 2 bases, with 5 bases left between them. Germline V gene lookup returns CDR1 MGHDK and CDR2 SYGVNS. This CDR3 contains 13 residues. The full variable domain, in which reference TRBV25-1 and TRBJ2-6 provide the parts outside the CDR3, is EADIYQTPRYLVIGTGKKITLECSQTMGHDKMYWYQQDPGMELHLIHYSYGVNSTEKGDLSSESTVSRIRTEHFPLTLESARPSHTSQYLCASSLAGANVLTFGAGSRLTVL.

Only a few counts were recorded for this clone. The gene calls are TRBV29-1 and TRBJ2-7; D tentatively fits TRBD1 or TRBD2 (5 bases each). Germline V gives CDR1 SQVTM, CDR2 ANQGSEA. This CDR3 is built from 15 residues. Trimming left V 4 bases short and J 3 bases short, with 19 bases between. For the CDR3, the DNA is TGCAGCGTTGCTGCCCCAAAAGGGACCAACTACGAGCAGTACTTC. Residues: CSVAAPKGTNYEQYF.

The chain joins TRBV29-1 to TRBJ2-6; D gene ambiguous. The CDR3 length is 12 residues. Deletions cut 6 bases from V and 0 bases from J, with 3 bases between. The germline V gene encodes CDR1 SQVTM and CDR2 ANQGSEA. CDR3 bases: TGCAGCGTGTTCTCTGGGGCCAACGTCCTGACTTTC. Its protein is CSVFSGANVLTF.

The chain combines TRBV11-2 with TRBJ2-5, with a tentative D call TRBD1 (5 bases). The CDR3 loop spans 13 amino acids. Looked up from germline, CDR1 is SGHAT and CDR2 is FQNNGV. Between the trimmed V and J ends, which lost 5 bases and 2 bases, there was a span of 9 bases. Here the CDR3 reads CASSRTPQETQYF. The CDR3, as DNA: TGTGCCAGCAGCCGGACACCACAAGAGACCCAGTACTTC.

This clone has more than one count but fewer than ten. The rearrangement links TRBV29-1 to TRBJ1-2; 7 bases are a match to TRBD1. This CDR3 spans 14 amino acids. The V gene end was trimmed by 3 bases and the J gene end by 6 bases; junction bases not matched to a gene: 10. In germline, CDR1 is SQVTM, CDR2 ANQGSEA. CDR3 sequence (DNA): TGCAGCGTTGATAATCACAGGGGAAGGGATGGCTACACCTTC. This gives the protein CSVDNHRGRDGYTF.

The V and J genes are TRBV5-1 and TRBJ2-7; D gene unclear. Germline V gene sequence: CDR1 SGHRS, CDR2 YFSETQ. There are 14 residues in the CDR3. Trimming removed 4 bases from V and 3 bases from J, with 14 bases in between. CDR3 sequence (DNA): TGCGCCAGCAGCGCGGACGGTCCTTACTACGAGCAGTACTTC. Amino acids: CASSADGPYYEQYF. Full variable domain (remainder filled in from reference TRBV5-1 and TRBJ2-7): KAGVTQTPRYLIKTRGQQVTLSCSPISGHRSVSWYQQTPGQGLQFLFEYFSETQRNKGNFPGRFSGRQFSNSRSEMNVSTLELGDSALYLCASSADGPYYEQYFGPGTRLTVT.

The V and J genes are TRBV2 and TRBJ2-5; D is perhaps TRBD1 or TRBD2 (7 bases each). The germline V and J ends were trimmed by 8 bases and 1 base, with 14 bases remaining between them. This CDR3 spans 14 amino acids. CDR1 is SNHLY and CDR2 is FYNNEI in the germline V gene. The CDR3 bases are TGTGCCAGCTGTAAGCGGGACAGCCAAGAGACCCAGTACTTC. Its translation: CASCKRDSQETQYF.

The J gene is TRBJ1-1, the V gene TRBV4-3, with a tentative D call TRBD1 (6 bases). Germline V lookup: CDR1 LGHNA, CDR2 YSLEER. CDR3 size: 14 residues. The V gene lost 4 bases and the J gene lost 5 bases, with 14 bases spanning the gap. This chain's CDR3 is CASSRTGWGTEAFF. The CDR3 nucleotides read TGCGCCAGCAGCCGTACAGGGTGGGGGACTGAAGCTTTCTTT.

The chain couples TRBV6-5 to TRBJ2-2; D perhaps matches TRBD2 (5 bases). V was trimmed by 7 bases and J by 3 bases, leaving 9 bases between them. CDR1 is MNHEY, CDR2 SVGAGI, per germline. The CDR3 length is 13 residues. DNA for the CDR3: TGTGCCAGCACAGCCGGGGACACCGGGGAGCTGTTTTTT. The encoded protein is CASTAGDTGELFF.

The chain employs TRBV30 and TRBJ1-2; a weak D match, TRBD1 (6 bases). The ends were cut back, 5 bases at V and 11 bases at J, with 18 bases in the middle. The CDR3 spans 12 residues. CDR1 and CDR2 (germline): GTSNPN, SVGIG (reference sequence). CDR3 residues: CAWSSGQPGYTF. CDR3 in DNA: TGTGCCTGGTCTTCTGGACAGCCGGGATACACCTTC.

This clone has only one observation. This chain uses TRBV9 with TRBJ1-5, with a weak D call TRBD1 (5 bases). Deletions cut 3 bases from V and 5 bases from J, with 15 bases between. Germline V gene lookup returns CDR1 SGDLS and CDR2 YYNGEE. This CDR3 is built from 15 residues. The CDR3 DNA follows: TGTGCCAGCAGCGCTACCGGTGGGGCCCATCAGCCCCAGCATTTT. Translating gives CASSATGGAHQPQHF.

This clone occurred many times. The CDR3: CASSILYREPNQPQHF. DNA for the CDR3: TGTGCCAGTAGTATTTTATACCGGGAGCCCAATCAGCCCCAGCATTTT. The chain links TRBV19 to TRBJ1-5; no reliable D call. This CDR3 has 16 residues. From germline, CDR1 is LNHDA and CDR2 SQIVND (reference sequence). V was trimmed by 3 bases and J by 3 bases, leaving 15 bases between them.

The chain recombines TRBV30 with TRBJ1-5; TRBD1 is a possible D gene (5 bases). This CDR3 has 13 residues. CDR1 is GTSNPN and CDR2 is SVGIG in the germline V gene (reference sequence). The V end lost 2 bases, the J end lost 2 bases, and 7 bases lay between the germline ends. CDR3 loop: CAWSTRGNQPQHF. CDR3 nucleotide sequence: TGTGCCTGGAGTACCAGGGGCAATCAGCCCCAGCATTTT.

This chain links TRBV29-1 with TRBJ2-7; no firm D call. Deletions cut 5 bases from V and 6 bases from J, with 14 bases between. The CDR3 totals 12 residues. The germline CDR1 and CDR2 sequences are SQVTM and ANQGSEA. CDR3 sequence reads: CSVTAAPGEQYF. DNA for the CDR3: TGCAGCGTTACGGCAGCACCTGGCGAGCAGTACTTC.

This clone turned up a few times. This rearrangement joins TRBV29-1 to TRBJ2-5; 14 bases fit TRBD2. The length of the CDR3 is 13 residues. Losses at the gene ends were 6 bases for V and 7 bases for J; bases not matched to a gene: 4. Germline assignment: CDR1 SQVTM and CDR2 ANQGSEA. DNA for the CDR3: TGCAGCGTGGGACTAGCGGGGGAAGGGACCCAGTACTTC. Its translation is CSVGLAGEGTQYF.

The rearrangement joins TRBV9 to TRBJ1-4, with D perhaps TRBD1 (6 bases). Germline values: CDR1 SGDLS, CDR2 YYNGEE. Trimming removed 2 bases at V and 8 bases at J, with 19 bases between. The CDR3 contains 16 residues. The CDR3 loop is CASSVDSPRAGEKLFF. As DNA, the CDR3 is TGTGCCAGCAGCGTGGACAGTCCCCGCGCAGGCGAAAAACTGTTTTTT.

To note about this clone: This sample includes further DNA sequences coding for the same CDR3. J is TRBJ2-3 and V is TRBV29-1, with TRBD1 as a possible D gene (6 bases). The CDR3 extends over 12 amino acids. Trimming left V 2 bases short and J 3 bases short, with 6 bases between. The germline V gene encodes CDR1 SQVTM and CDR2 ANQGSEA. The CDR3: CSVERGTDTQYF. The CDR3 DNA sequence: TGCAGCGTTGAAAGGGGGACAGATACGCAGTATTTT.

This rearrangement joins TRBV7-9 to TRBJ2-1; 9 bases agree with TRBD2. Germline V lookup: CDR1 SEHNR, CDR2 FQNEAQ (reference sequence). The CDR3 loop spans 16 amino acids. V shed 1 base and J 5 bases; nucleotides not matched to a gene: 6. CDR3 in DNA: TGTGCCAGCAGCTTAGTTTCGACTAGCGGTAACAATGAGCAGTTCTTC. This translates into CASSLVSTSGNNEQFF.

This clone was recorded only once. This chain links TRBV5-6 with TRBJ2-5; D not resolved. CDR3 length: 14 residues. V lost 4 bases to trimming and J lost 3 bases, with 13 bases between them. Germline values: CDR1 SGHDT, CDR2 YYEEEE. CDR3 sequence reads: CASSLVHREETQYF. CDR3 in DNA: TGTGCCAGCAGCCTGGTGCACAGAGAAGAGACCCAGTACTTC.

J is TRBJ2-1 and V is TRBV5-6; the D gene could be TRBD1 or TRBD2 (6 bases each). From germline, CDR1 is SGHDT and CDR2 YYEEEE. This CDR3 is built from 16 residues. Trimming took 0 bases from V and 0 from J, leaving 10 bases between them. The CDR3 DNA reads TGTGCCAGCAGCTTGGTCGGGGGCAGCTCCTACAATGAGCAGTTCTTC. As protein: CASSLVGGSSYNEQFF.

This chain connects TRBV15 to TRBJ1-1, with TRBD1 identical over 10 bases. Germline-derived CDR1 and CDR2 are LNHNV and YYDKDF (reference sequence). The CDR3 is 17 residues long. Trimming removed 3 bases from V and 1 base from J; junction bases left unmatched: 8. The CDR3 loop is CATSSRQGARSNTEAFF. CDR3 in DNA: TGTGCCACCAGCAGTAGACAGGGGGCTAGGTCGAACACTGAAGCTTTCTTT.

This sequence joins TRBV5-6 and TRBJ2-7; no firm D call. This CDR3 is 15 amino acids long. V gave up 2 bases and J gave up 4 bases, with 16 bases separating them. In germline, CDR1 is SGHDT, CDR2 YYEEEE. The CDR3 reads CASSFYPGRKYEQYF. As DNA, the CDR3 is TGTGCCAGCAGCTTTTATCCGGGTAGAAAGTACGAGCAGTACTTC. Based on the CDR3 plus reference TRBV5-6 and TRBJ2-7, the full variable domain is DAGVTQSPTHLIKTRGQQVTLRCSPKSGHDTVSWYQQALGQGPQFIFQYYEEEERQRGNFPDRFSGHQFPNYSSELNVNALLLGDSALYLCASSFYPGRKYEQYFGPGTRLTVT.

This clone has just one count. The chain couples TRBV30 to TRBJ2-7; D might be TRBD2 (6 bases). Germline CDR1 is GTSNPN and CDR2 is SVGIG (reference sequence). V gave up 3 bases and J gave up 9 bases, with 15 bases separating them. This CDR3 contains 12 residues. CDR3 sequence: CAWSASGRSQYF. The CDR3 DNA is TGTGCCTGGAGCGCGTCTGGGAGGTCGCAGTACTTC.

This chain connects TRBV4-1 to TRBJ2-3; no clear D. The CDR3 spans 16 residues. The V end was cut by 4 bases, the J end by 4 bases, with 18 bases between. Germline V gives CDR1 MGHRA, CDR2 YSYEKL. The chain's CDR3 is CASSLLSTLVADTQYF. Here the CDR3 DNA reads TGCGCCAGCAGCCTTCTTTCCACGCTAGTGGCAGATACGCAGTATTTT.

The chain couples TRBV5-1 to TRBJ1-1, with D perhaps matching TRBD1 (6 bases). The germline V gene encodes CDR1 SGHRS and CDR2 YFSETQ. The ends were cut back, 4 bases at V and 7 bases at J, with 17 bases in the middle. CDR3 length: 14 amino acids. CDR3 sequence reads: CASSPNPGQIEAFF. In DNA, the CDR3 is TGCGCCAGCAGCCCGAATCCCGGACAGATTGAAGCTTTCTTT.